These 14 T cell receptor beta chains were sequenced from one sample in a study of monozygotic twins with inflammatory bowel disease. Using the 5' RACE reads, TCRdb records one entry per CDR3 protein without DNA. The sample has around 220,000 distinct CDR3 sequences. Sequences were obtained from blood. The receptors originated from a human donor with ulcerative colitis or Crohn's disease, or a healthy co-twin of an affected twin (not recorded which).

The CDR3: CASSPPGREETQYF. J is TRBJ2-5 and V is TRBV18. The CDR3 covers 14 residues. Germline-derived CDR1 and CDR2 are KGHSH and LQKENI.

The chain couples TRBV19 to TRBJ1-4. The CDR3 spans 15 residues. Germline V gives CDR1 LNHDA, CDR2 SQIVND (reference sequence). The CDR3 sequence: CASSSGGATNEKLFF.

The CDR3 spells CASSQGLVYEQYF. The rearrangement links TRBV12-3 or TRBV12-4 to TRBJ2-7; the TCRdb call, TRBD2, lacks DNA for checking. The CDR3 spans 13 residues.

The CDR3 loop reads CASSLQAGADSPLHF. The rearrangement joins TRBV7-2 to TRBJ1-6; the TCRdb call, TRBD1, lacks DNA for checking. The germline V gene encodes CDR1 SGHTA and CDR2 FQGNSA. The CDR3 sequence is 15 residues long.

The CDR3 spells CASSLRGLASHDEQFF. This chain joins TRBV7-2 and TRBJ2-1; TCRdb's D call, TRBD2, is unchecked because there is no DNA. In germline, CDR1 is SGHTA, CDR2 FQGNSA. This CDR3 contains 16 residues.

The rearrangement joins TRBV7-2 to TRBJ1-5; TCRdb names TRBD1, which stays unverified in the absence of DNA. Looked up from germline, CDR1 is SGHTA and CDR2 is FQGNSA. CDR3 length: 15 amino acids. CDR3 residues: CASSLGTEGNQPQHF.

The chain uses TRBV29-1 and TRBJ2-3. Looked up from germline, CDR1 is SQVTM and CDR2 is ANQGSEA. The CDR3 loop spans 13 amino acids. This CDR3 is CSVEYSVPDTQYF.

V gene TRBV5-1 combines with J gene TRBJ2-2. This CDR3 is built from 13 residues. Germline lookup yields CDR1 SGHRS and CDR2 YFSETQ. The CDR3 protein is CASMKENTGELFF.

The gene calls are TRBV7-3 and TRBJ2-6. The CDR3 length is 18 residues. Germline loops: CDR1 SGHTA, CDR2 FQGTGA. The CDR3 sequence: CASSSTAFLEPGANVLTF.

The chain carries TRBV19 and TRBJ1-5. The V gene's germline CDR1 is LNHDA and CDR2 SQIVND (reference sequence). The CDR3 runs 15 residues. The CDR3 loop is CASSLEGWIGQPQHF.

The V and J genes are TRBV11-2 and TRBJ1-2. The CDR3 length is 13 residues. Germline CDR1 is SGHAT and CDR2 is FQNNGV. CDR3 loop: CASSSPSDYGYTF.

The V and J genes are TRBV20-1 and TRBJ2-1; the TCRdb D gene call, TRBD2, has no DNA to confirm it. From germline, CDR1 is DFQATT and CDR2 SNEGSKA (reference sequence). The CDR3 contains 15 residues. CDR3 protein: CSAWGLALLYNEQFF.

The CDR3 spells CASSLAGAHRNTDTQYF. The chain is built from TRBV5-1 and TRBJ2-3; no DNA is available, so the TRBD1 call from TCRdb remains unchecked. The CDR3 has 17 residues. The V gene's germline CDR1 is SGHRS and CDR2 YFSETQ. Drawing the rest from reference TRBV5-1 and TRBJ2-3, the complete variable domain is KAGVTQTPRYLIKTRGQQVTLSCSPISGHRSVSWYQQTPGQGLQFLFEYFSETQRNKGNFPGRFSGRQFSNSRSEMNVSTLELGDSALYLCASSLAGAHRNTDTQYFGPGTRLTVL.

The rearrangement joins TRBV7-3 to TRBJ2-3; TCRdb selects TRBD2, and the lack of DNA leaves this call unchecked. Germline V gives CDR1 SGHTA, CDR2 FQGTGA. This CDR3 contains 15 residues. CDR3 sequence: CASSLTSLAVDTQYF.